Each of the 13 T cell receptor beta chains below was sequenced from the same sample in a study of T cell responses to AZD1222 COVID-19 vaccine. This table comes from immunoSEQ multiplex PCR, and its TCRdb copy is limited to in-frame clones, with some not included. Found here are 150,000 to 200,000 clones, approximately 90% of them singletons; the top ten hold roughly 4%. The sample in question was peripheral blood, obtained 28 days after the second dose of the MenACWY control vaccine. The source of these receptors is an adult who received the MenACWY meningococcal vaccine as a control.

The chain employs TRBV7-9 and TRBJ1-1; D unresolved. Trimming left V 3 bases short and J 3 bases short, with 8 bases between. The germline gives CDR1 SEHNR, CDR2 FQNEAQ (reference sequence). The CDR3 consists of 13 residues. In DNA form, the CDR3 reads TGTGCCAGCAGCTTCGCGGATTACACTGAAGCTTTCTTT. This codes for CASSFADYTEAFF. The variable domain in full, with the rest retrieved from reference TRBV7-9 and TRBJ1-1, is DTGVSQNPRHKITKRGQNVTFRCDPISEHNRLYWYRQTLGQGPEFLTYFQNEAQLEKSRLLSDRFSAERPKGSFSTLEIQRTEQGDSAMYLCASSFADYTEAFFGQGTRLTVV.

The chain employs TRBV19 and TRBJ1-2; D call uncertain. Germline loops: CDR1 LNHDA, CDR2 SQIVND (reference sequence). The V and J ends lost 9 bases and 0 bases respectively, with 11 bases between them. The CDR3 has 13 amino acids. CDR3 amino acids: CASHPPANYGYTF. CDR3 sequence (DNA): TGTGCCAGCCATCCCCCAGCTAACTATGGCTACACCTTC.

CDR3 sequence: CASSSTSGTYNEQFF. The DNA of the CDR3 is TGTGCCAGCAGTTCGACTAGCGGAACTTACAATGAGCAGTTCTTC. V gene TRBV7-2 combines with J gene TRBJ2-1, with 9 nucleotides matching TRBD2. Germline V gene sequence: CDR1 SGHTA, CDR2 FQGNSA. The CDR3 length is 15 residues. Trimming at V came to 6 bases and at J to 4 bases, leaving 7 bases not matched to a gene.

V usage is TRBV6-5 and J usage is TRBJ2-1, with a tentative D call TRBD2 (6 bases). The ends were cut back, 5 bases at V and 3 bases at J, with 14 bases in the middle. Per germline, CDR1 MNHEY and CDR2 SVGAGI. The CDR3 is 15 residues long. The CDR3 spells CASSLSGTVYNEQFF. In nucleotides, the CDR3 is TGTGCCAGCAGTCTCTCCGGGACTGTCTACAATGAGCAGTTCTTC.

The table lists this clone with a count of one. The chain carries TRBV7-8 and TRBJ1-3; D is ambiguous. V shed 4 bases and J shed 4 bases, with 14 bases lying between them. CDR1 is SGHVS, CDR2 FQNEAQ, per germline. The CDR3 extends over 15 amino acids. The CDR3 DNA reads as TGTGCCAGCAGCTCCGAACCCTCGGAAGGAAACACCATATATTTT. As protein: CASSSEPSEGNTIYF.

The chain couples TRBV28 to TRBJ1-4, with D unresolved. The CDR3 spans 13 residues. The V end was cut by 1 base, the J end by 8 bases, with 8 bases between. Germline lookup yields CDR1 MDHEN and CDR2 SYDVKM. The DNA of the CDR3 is TGTGCCAGCAGTTTATTACTCGGAGAAAAACTGTTTTTT. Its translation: CASSLLLGEKLFF.

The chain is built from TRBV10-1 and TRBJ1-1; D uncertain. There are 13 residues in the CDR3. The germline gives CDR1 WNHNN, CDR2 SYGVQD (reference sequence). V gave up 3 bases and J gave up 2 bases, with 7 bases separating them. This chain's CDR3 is CASSDAVNTEAFF. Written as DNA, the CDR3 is TGCGCCAGCAGTGATGCCGTAAACACTGAAGCTTTCTTT.

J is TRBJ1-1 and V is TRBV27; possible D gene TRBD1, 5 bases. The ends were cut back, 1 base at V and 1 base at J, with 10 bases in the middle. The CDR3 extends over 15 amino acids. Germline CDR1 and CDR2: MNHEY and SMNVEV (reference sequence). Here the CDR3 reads CASSLWEGKNTEAFF. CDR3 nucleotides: TGTGCCAGCAGTTTATGGGAGGGGAAGAACACTGAAGCTTTCTTT.

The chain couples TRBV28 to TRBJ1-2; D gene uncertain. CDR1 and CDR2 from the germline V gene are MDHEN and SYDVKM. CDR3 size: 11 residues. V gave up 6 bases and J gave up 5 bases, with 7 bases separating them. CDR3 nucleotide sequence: TGTGCCAGCAGCAACTTTTATGGCTACACCTTC. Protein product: CASSNFYGYTF.

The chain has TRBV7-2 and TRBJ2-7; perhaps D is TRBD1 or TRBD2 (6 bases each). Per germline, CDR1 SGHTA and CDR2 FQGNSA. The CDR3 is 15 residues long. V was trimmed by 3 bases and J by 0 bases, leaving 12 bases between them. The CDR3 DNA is TGTGCCAGCAGCTTTAGTCGGGGGCTCTCCTACGAGCAGTACTTC. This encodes CASSFSRGLSYEQYF. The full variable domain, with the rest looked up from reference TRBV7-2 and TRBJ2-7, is GAGVSQSPSNKVTEKGKDVELRCDPISGHTALYWYRQSLGQGLEFLIYFQGNSAPDKSGLPSDRFSAERTGGSVSTLTIQRTQQEDSAVYLCASSFSRGLSYEQYFGPGTRLTVT.

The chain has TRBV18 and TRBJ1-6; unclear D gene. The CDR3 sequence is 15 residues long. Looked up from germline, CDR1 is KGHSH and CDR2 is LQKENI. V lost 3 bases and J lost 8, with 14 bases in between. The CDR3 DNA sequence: TGTGCCAGCTCACCGCCTACCGCGGCGGATTCACCCCTCCACTTT. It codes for CASSPPTAADSPLHF. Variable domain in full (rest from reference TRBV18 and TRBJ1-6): NAGVMQNPRHLVRRRGQEARLRCSPMKGHSHVYWYRQLPEEGLKFMVYLQKENIIDESGMPKERFSAEFPKEGPSILRIQQVVRGDSAAYFCASSPPTAADSPLHFGNGTRLTVT.

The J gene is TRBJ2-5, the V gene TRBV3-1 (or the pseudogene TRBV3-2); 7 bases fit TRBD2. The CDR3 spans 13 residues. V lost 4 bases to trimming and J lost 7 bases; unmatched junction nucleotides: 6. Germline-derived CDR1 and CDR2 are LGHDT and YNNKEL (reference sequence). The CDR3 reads CASSPGEGGTQYF. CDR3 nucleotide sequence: TGTGCCAGCAGCCCGGGGGAGGGCGGGACCCAGTACTTC.

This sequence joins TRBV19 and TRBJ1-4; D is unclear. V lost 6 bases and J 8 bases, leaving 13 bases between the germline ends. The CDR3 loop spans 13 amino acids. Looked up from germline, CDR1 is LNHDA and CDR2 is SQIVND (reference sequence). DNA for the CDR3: TGTGCCAGTAGCGGGCTCCTAGGGGAAAAACTGTTTTTT. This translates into CASSGLLGEKLFF.